These T cell receptor beta chains were read from a single sample in a study of shared clonotypes between healthy human individuals. Libraries were prepared by immunoSEQ multiplex PCR; TCRdb keeps only in-frame clonotypes and omits some of them. This sample has hundreds of thousands of clones, with about 95% found just once. The sequencing input was naive CD8+ T cells sorted from blood. The origin of the receptors is a woman in her 30s in good health. Each CDR3 is given with its conserved first and last residue. The D gene is left open where the match is weak. The listing skips clone size in some rows; elsewhere it reads once, few, many or a size class.

v_gene	d_gene	j_gene	abundance	CDR3aa	CDR3nt
TRBV27	-	TRBJ2-7	-	CASSLTGFRYEQYF	TGTGCCAGCAGTTTAACAGGCTTCCGATACGAGCAGTACTTC
TRBV5-6	-	TRBJ2-2	-	CASSFYSGLNTGELFF	TGTGCCAGCAGCTTTTATAGCGGATTAAACACCGGGGAGCTGTTTTTT
TRBV11-2	TRBD2	TRBJ2-1	-	CASSLAVAGDLRDEQFF	TGTGCCAGCAGCTTAGCCGTAGCGGGAGACTTACGTGATGAGCAGTTCTTC
TRBV6-5	-	TRBJ2-1	-	CASSYSVDNEQFF	TGTGCCAGCAGTTATTCCGTGGACAATGAGCAGTTCTTC
TRBV18	-	TRBJ2-5	-	CASLPQGETQYF	TGTGCCAGCCTCCCCCAGGGAGAGACCCAGTACTTC
TRBV10-3	-	TRBJ2-7	-	CAIGRDTYEQYF	TGTGCCATCGGTCGGGACACCTACGAGCAGTACTTC
TRBV21-1	-	TRBJ2-7	-	CASNLRQIYEQYF	TGTGCCAGCAATTTACGGCAGATCTACGAGCAGTACTTC
TRBV2	-	TRBJ2-7	-	CASSDTYEQYF	TGTGCCAGCAGTGACACCTACGAGCAGTACTTC
TRBV7-9	-	TRBJ2-5	-	CASSPGGFETQYF	TGTGCCAGCAGTCCCGGGGGTTTCGAGACCCAGTACTTC
TRBV28	-	TRBJ2-4	-	CASSLRHSGPKNIQYF	TGTGCCAGCAGTTTACGCCATTCGGGACCTAAAAACATTCAGTACTTC
TRBV4-1	-	TRBJ2-5	-	CASSQWKGETQYF	TGCGCCAGCAGCCAATGGAAGGGCGAGACCCAGTACTTC
TRBV19	-	TRBJ2-7	-	CASSIAGIAYEQYF	TGTGCCAGTAGTATAGCAGGGATCGCCTACGAGCAGTACTTC
TRBV2	-	TRBJ2-1	-	CASSDRITYNEQFF	TGTGCCAGCAGTGACAGAATAACATACAATGAGCAGTTCTTC
TRBV4-1	-	TRBJ1-2	-	CASSLTLVDYYGYTF	TGCGCCAGCAGCCTAACACTTGTGGACTACTATGGCTACACCTTC
TRBV27	TRBD2	TRBJ2-7	-	CASSPTSGRTLYEQYF	TGTGCCAGCAGTCCGACTAGCGGGAGGACCCTCTACGAGCAGTACTTC
TRBV28	-	TRBJ1-3	-	CASSLWGRGNTIYF	TGTGCCAGCAGTTTATGGGGGAGAGGAAACACCATATATTTT
TRBV18	TRBD1	TRBJ2-7	-	CASSGARGFGVDYEQYF	TGTGCCAGCTCTGGGGCCAGGGGGTTTGGCGTTGATTACGAGCAGTACTTC
TRBV5-4	-	TRBJ2-1	-	CASSLDGSPYNEQFF	TGTGCCAGCAGCTTGGACGGGAGTCCCTACAATGAGCAGTTCTTC
TRBV5-4	-	TRBJ1-3	-	CASSFRSGNTIYF	TGTGCCAGCAGCTTTCGTTCTGGAAACACCATATATTTT
TRBV7-9	-	TRBJ2-7	once	CASSLGSSSYEQYF	TGTGCCAGCAGCTTAGGTTCCAGTTCCTACGAGCAGTACTTC